This T cell receptor (beta chain) was recorded in a study of tumor and adjacent non-tumor tissue in lung cancer. Per the germline V gene, CDR1 is MNHEY and CDR2 is SVGEGT. The CDR3 is made up of 13 amino acids. The template was RNA from unsorted bulk tissue. A modified ARM-PCR protocol with three rounds of nested PCR amplified TCRbeta. TCRdb analysed the multiplex PCR reads with MiXCR anew, one entry per CDR3 protein. This table has more than 95,000 distinct CDR3 sequences, 66% appearing once. As regards this clonotype: At one end, the junction sequence differs from germline, possibly due to a read error.

The sample was lung tumor tissue. This chain links TRBV6-2 or TRBV6-3 with TRBJ2-3; D may correspond to TRBD1 or TRBD2 (5 bases each). The sequence was collected from a man aged 25 to 45 with non-small cell lung cancer. The CDR3 DNA reads as TGTGCCGGCAGTTACTCGGGACCGGATACGCAGTGTTTT. It is translated as CAGSYSGPDTQCF.